These 4 T cell receptor beta chains share one sample of origin, sequenced in a study of cytomegalovirus exposure and HLA in healthy donors. With 60 Vbeta and 13 Jbeta primers, the PCR was carried out. Measured with immunoSEQ multiplex PCR; TCRdb has only the in-frame clones, and not every one. The sample contains tens of thousands of clones, approximately 70% of which appear only once. The specimen sequenced was PBMCs. The source of these receptors is a man aged 30-40 years in good health and CMV-seronegative.

This clone was seen once. CDR3 protein: CASSEGQGVVQPQHF. For the CDR3, the DNA is TGTGCCAGCAGTGAAGGGCAGGGGGTAGTTCAGCCCCAGCATTTT. This sequence joins TRBV6-1 and TRBJ1-5, with 7 bases matching TRBD1. Germline V gene sequence: CDR1 MNHNS, CDR2 SASEGT. V was pared by 1 base and J by 6 bases, with 6 bases of the junction left unmatched. The CDR3 consists of 15 residues.

This chain connects TRBV5-1 to TRBJ2-3; possible D gene TRBD1, 6 bases. Germline lookup yields CDR1 SGHRS and CDR2 YFSETQ. Between the trimmed V and J ends, which lost 4 bases and 3 bases, there was a span of 18 bases. CDR3 length: 16 residues. CDR3 in amino acids: CASSKTGWGRTDTQYF. In nucleotides, the CDR3 is TGCGCCAGCAGCAAGACAGGATGGGGAAGGACAGATACGCAGTATTTT.

The rearrangement uses TRBV2 and TRBJ1-1, with TRBD1 matching over 7 bases. Germline V CDR1 and CDR2: SNHLY, FYNNEI. The CDR3 is 15 residues long. V trimming: 4 bases; J trimming: 3 bases; junction bases outside the gene matches: 8. As DNA, the CDR3 is TGTGCCAGCAGTGCCGCCCGGACAGGTGACACTGAAGCTTTCTTT. It encodes CASSAARTGDTEAFF. The full variable domain, completed using reference TRBV2 and TRBJ1-1, is EPEVTQTPSHQVTQMGQEVILRCVPISNHLYFYWYRQILGQKVEFLVSFYNNEISEKSEIFDDQFSVERPDGSNFTLKIRSTKLEDSAMYFCASSAARTGDTEAFFGQGTRLTVV.

V and J are TRBV4-1 and TRBJ1-1; no firm D call. The V gene's germline CDR1 is MGHRA and CDR2 YSYEKL. The CDR3 consists of 14 residues. V dropped 0 bases and J dropped 0 bases, with 5 bases sitting between them. The CDR3 here is CASSQESVNTEAFF. In DNA, the CDR3 is TGCGCCAGCAGCCAAGAATCAGTGAACACTGAAGCTTTCTTT.